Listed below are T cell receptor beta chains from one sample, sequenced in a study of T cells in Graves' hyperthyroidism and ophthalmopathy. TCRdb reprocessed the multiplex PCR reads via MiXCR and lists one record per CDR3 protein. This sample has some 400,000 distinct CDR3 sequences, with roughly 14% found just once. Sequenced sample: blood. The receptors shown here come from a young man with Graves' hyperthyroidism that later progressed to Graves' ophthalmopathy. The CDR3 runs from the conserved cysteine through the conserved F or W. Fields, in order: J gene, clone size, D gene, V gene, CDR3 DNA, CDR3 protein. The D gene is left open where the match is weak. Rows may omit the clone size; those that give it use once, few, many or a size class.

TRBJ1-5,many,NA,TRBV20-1,TGCAGTGCTAGATTGGCAGGCGGATATAGCAATCAGCCCCAGCATTTT,CSARLAGGYSNQPQHF
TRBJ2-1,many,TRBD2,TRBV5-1,TGCGCCAGCAGCTCTCTCGGGGGGAGCTCCTACAATGAGCAGTTCTTC,CASSSLGGSSYNEQFF
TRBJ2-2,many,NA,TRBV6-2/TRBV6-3,TGTGCCAGCAGTGCAGGGTCCGGGGAGCTGTTTTTT,CASSAGSGELFF
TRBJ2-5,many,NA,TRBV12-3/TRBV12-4,TGTGCCAGCAGTTTAGGCCCGGGTGGGGGCGCTGAGACCCAGTACTTC,CASSLGPGGGAETQYF
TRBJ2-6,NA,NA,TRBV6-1,TGTGCCAGCAGTCCAAAGGGAGGGGGGACAGTGGTCGGTGGGGCCAACGTCCTGACTTTC,CASSPKGGGTVVGGANVLTF
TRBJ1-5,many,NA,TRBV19,TGTGCCAGTAGTAGGGCAGACAGTTCCAATCAGCCCCAGCATTTT,CASSRADSSNQPQHF
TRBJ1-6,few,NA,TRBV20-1,TGCAGTGCTAGAGACCAGACAGCCATAATTTATAATTCACCCCTCCACTTT,CSARDQTAIIYNSPLHF
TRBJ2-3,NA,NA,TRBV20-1,TGCAGTGCTCGAAAGGTCCGAGAGGATACGCAGTATTTT,CSARKVREDTQYF
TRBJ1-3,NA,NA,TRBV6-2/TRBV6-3,TGTGCCAGCAGTTACGGGCGGCACGGCAGCTCTGGAAACACCATATATTTT,CASSYGRHGSSGNTIYF
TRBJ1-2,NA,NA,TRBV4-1,TGCGCCAGCAGCCTTCTAGATAGTATCTATGGCTACACCTTC,CASSLLDSIYGYTF
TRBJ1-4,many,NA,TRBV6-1,TGTGCCAGCAGTGAGGGGGGGATTAATGAAAAACTGTTTTTT,CASSEGGINEKLFF
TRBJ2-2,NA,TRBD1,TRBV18,TGTGCCAGCTCACCAACAGGGGGCACCGCGAACACCGGGGAGCTGTTTTTT,CASSPTGGTANTGELFF
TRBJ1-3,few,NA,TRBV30,TGTGCCTGGATGCGCGCCGGGGCGTCTGGAAACACCATATATTTT,CAWMRAGASGNTIYF
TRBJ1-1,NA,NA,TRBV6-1,TGTGCCAGCAAACGGACGGGGGGGATGAACACTGAAGCTTTCTTT,CASKRTGGMNTEAFF
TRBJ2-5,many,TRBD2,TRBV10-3,TGTGCCATCAGGAGCGGGGGCAGCCAAGAGACCCAGTACTTC,CAIRSGGSQETQYF
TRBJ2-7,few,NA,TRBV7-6,TGTGCCAGCAGCTTCAGTAGAACTAGTGACGAGCAGTACTTC,CASSFSRTSDEQYF
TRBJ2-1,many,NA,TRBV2,TGTGCCAGCAGTGAGAGGGAAAGTTCCTACAATGAGCAGTTCTTC,CASSERESSYNEQFF
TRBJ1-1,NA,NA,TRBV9,TGTGCCAGCAGCGTAGAACCGGGCATGAACACTGAAGCTTTCTTT,CASSVEPGMNTEAFF
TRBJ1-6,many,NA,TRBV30,TGTGCCTGGAGGGGGATAAATAATTCACCCCTCCACTTT,CAWRGINNSPLHF
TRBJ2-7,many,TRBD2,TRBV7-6,TGTGCCAGCAGCCCAGCTAGCGGGGCCTTCTCCTACGAGCAGTACTTC,CASSPASGAFSYEQYF
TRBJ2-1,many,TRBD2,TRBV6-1,TGTGCCAGCCCGCCCCAGCGGGGGACCTCCAATGAGCAGTTCTTC,CASPPQRGTSNEQFF
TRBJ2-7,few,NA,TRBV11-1,TGTGCCAGCAGTTTGGAACCAGCAGAGTACGAGCAGTACTTC,CASSLEPAEYEQYF
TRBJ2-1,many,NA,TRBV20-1,TGCAGTGGGTCGGGGAGCTCCTACAATGAGCAGTTCTTC,CSGSGSSYNEQFF
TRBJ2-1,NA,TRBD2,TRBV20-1,TGCAGTGCTCCCCGGGACTACAACAATGAGCAGTTCTTC,CSAPRDYNNEQFF
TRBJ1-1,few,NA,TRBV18,TGTGCCAGCTCGTCCACAGGGATAGGTGAAGCTTTCTTT,CASSSTGIGEAFF
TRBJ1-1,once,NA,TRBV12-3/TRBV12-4,TGTGCCACCCAGAAGACACTGAACACTGAAGCTTTCTTT,CATQKTLNTEAFF
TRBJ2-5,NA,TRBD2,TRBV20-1,TGCAGTGCTACTATAGCGGGGGGATTCCAAGGGACCCAGTACTTC,CSATIAGGFQGTQYF
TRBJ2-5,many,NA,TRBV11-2,TGTGCCAGCAGCTTAGTGGCTCCCCAAGAGACCCAGTACTTC,CASSLVAPQETQYF
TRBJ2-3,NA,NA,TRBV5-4,TGTGCCAGCAGCCCACAGGGCACAGATATGCAGTATTTT,CASSPQGTDMQYF
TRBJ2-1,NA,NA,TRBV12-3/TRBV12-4,TGTGCCAGCAGTTTCAGTCGGGGGGCCGATGAGCAGTTCTTC,CASSFSRGADEQFF
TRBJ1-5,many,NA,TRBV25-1,TGTGCCAGCAGTGACCCAGGGCGCAATCAGCCCCAGCATTTT,CASSDPGRNQPQHF
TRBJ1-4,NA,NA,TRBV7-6,TGTGCCAGCAGCTTAGGGCAGGGAAAAGAAAAACTGTTTTTT,CASSLGQGKEKLFF
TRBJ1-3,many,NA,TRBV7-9,TGTGCCAGCAGCTTACGGCAGTATGGAAACACCATATATTTT,CASSLRQYGNTIYF
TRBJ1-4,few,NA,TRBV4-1,TGCGCCAGCAGCCGCTATCAGGAAGGCTTTAATGAAAAACTGTTTTTT,CASSRYQEGFNEKLFF
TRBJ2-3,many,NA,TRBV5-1,TGCGCCAGCCACGTCGTAGGGGGGACCACAGATACGCAGTATTTT,CASHVVGGTTDTQYF
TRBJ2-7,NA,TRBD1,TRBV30,TGTGCCTGGAGTGTACAGGGGGAAACCGAGCAGTACTTC,CAWSVQGETEQYF
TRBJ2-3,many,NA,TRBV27,TGTGCCAGCAGGGGACAATCCCTCGGGACGCAGTATTTT,CASRGQSLGTQYF
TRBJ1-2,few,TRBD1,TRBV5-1,TGCGCCAGCAGCAGCCGGACAGGGAACTATGGCTACACCTTC,CASSSRTGNYGYTF
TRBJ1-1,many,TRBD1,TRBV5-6,TGTGCCAGTTACAGGGGGCAAGACACTGAAGCTTTCTTT,CASYRGQDTEAFF
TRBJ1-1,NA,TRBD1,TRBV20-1,TGCAGTGCTAGGGAACAGGGGGCCGCTGAAGCTTTCTTT,CSAREQGAAEAFF
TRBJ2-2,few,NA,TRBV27,TGTGCCAGCAGCCTTACCCGGACCGGGGAGCTGTTTTTT,CASSLTRTGELFF
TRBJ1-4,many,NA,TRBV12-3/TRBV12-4,TGTGCCAGCAGGCAGGGAGGGGAAAAACTGTTTTTT,CASRQGGEKLFF
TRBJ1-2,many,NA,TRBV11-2,TGTGCCAGCAGCTTAGATCGGCAGGGCGACGGCTACACCTTC,CASSLDRQGDGYTF
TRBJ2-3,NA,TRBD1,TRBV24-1,TGTGCCACCAGTGACACAGGGGGTAATACAGATACGCAGTATTTT,CATSDTGGNTDTQYF
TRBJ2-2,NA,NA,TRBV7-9,TGTGCCAGCAGCGCCCAGGGAACCCTCACCGGGGAGCTGTTTTTT,CASSAQGTLTGELFF
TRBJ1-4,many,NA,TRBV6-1,TGTGCCAGCAGCCCCGGGGGGGCGCCAACTAATGAAAAACTGTTTTTT,CASSPGGAPTNEKLFF
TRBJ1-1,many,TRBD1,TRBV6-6,TGTGCCAGCAGTTACGGTGGGACAGTAGGCACTGAAGCTTTCTTT,CASSYGGTVGTEAFF
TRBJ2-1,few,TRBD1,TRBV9,TGTGCCAGCAGCGTAGCGGCAGGGGGAACGTGGGATGAGCAGTTCTTC,CASSVAAGGTWDEQFF
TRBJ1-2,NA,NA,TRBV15,TGTGCCACCAAAGACAGGCGCTACGGCTATGGCTACACCTTC,CATKDRRYGYGYTF
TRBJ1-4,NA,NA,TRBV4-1,TGCGCCAGCAGCCTCCTAAGGGGGGCTAATGAAAAACTGTTTTTT,CASSLLRGANEKLFF
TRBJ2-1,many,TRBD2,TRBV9,TGTGCCAGCGCGAGGGGGACTAGCGATTACAATGAGCAGTTCTTC,CASARGTSDYNEQFF
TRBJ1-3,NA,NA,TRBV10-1,TGCGCCAGCAGTGAGTCGCAGGACAACTCTGGAAACACCATATATTTT,CASSESQDNSGNTIYF
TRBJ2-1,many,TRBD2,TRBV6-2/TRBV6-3,TGTGCCAGCAGGCGACTAGAAGCGGGGGGGCTCAATGAGCAGTTCTTC,CASRRLEAGGLNEQFF
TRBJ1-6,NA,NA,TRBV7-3,TGTGCCAGCAGCACGGCGGGGGGGAATTCACCCCTCCACTTT,CASSTAGGNSPLHF
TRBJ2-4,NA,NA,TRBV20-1,TGCAGTGCTATAGACGGACGTTTAGCCAAAAACATTCAGTACTTC,CSAIDGRLAKNIQYF
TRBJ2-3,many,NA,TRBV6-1,TGTGCCAGCAGTTTACGCTGGAACACAGATACGCAGTATTTT,CASSLRWNTDTQYF
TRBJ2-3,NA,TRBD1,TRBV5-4,TGTGCCAGCAGCTTGGGGACAGGGGGTGGGGATACGCAGTATTTT,CASSLGTGGGDTQYF
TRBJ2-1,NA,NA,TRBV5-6,TGTGCCAGCAGCTTCAGGGGGAGGTACAATGAGCAGTTCTTC,CASSFRGRYNEQFF
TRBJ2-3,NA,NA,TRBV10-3,TGTGCCACCCAGACTAACACAGATACGCAGTATTTT,CATQTNTDTQYF
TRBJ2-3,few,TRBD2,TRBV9,TGTGCCAGCAGCGGCCGAGGAGGGACTAGCGGGGGGGCTTCGGATACGCAGTATTTT,CASSGRGGTSGGASDTQYF